A single TCR beta chain is shown here with its context. This CDR3 has 13 amino acids. The germline V gene has CDR1 LGHDT and CDR2 YNNKEL (reference sequence). V shed 6 bases and J shed 0 bases, with 5 bases lying between them. The assay was immunoSEQ multiplex PCR, and TCRdb's table has in-frame clones only and misses some. The sample lists approximately 68,000 clones, less than 85% seen once, with about 16% in the top ten. These data originate in a study of blood T cell repertoires in COVID-19. J is TRBJ2-2 and V is TRBV3-1 (or the pseudogene TRBV3-2); no definite D call. The sample taken for sequencing was peripheral blood. The clonotype was recovered from an older man with active COVID-19. The CDR3 reads CASSQTNTGELFF. Written as DNA, the CDR3 is TGTGCCAGCAGTCAGACGAACACCGGGGAGCTGTTTTTT.